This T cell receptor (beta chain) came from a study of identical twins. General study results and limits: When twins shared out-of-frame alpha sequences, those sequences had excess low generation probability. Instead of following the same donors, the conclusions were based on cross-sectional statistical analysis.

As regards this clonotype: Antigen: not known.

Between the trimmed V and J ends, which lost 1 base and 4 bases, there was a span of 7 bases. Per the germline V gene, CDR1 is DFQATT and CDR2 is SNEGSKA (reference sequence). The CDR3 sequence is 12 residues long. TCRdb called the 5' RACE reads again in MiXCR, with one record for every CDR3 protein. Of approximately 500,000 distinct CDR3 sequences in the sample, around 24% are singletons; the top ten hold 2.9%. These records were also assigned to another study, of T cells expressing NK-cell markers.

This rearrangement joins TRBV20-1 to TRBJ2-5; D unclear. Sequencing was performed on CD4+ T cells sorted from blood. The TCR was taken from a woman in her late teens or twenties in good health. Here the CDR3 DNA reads TGCAGTGCTAGAGCGTCGATAGAGACCCAGTACTTC. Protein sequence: CSARASIETQYF.